This record concerns one TCR beta chain sequence. This sample stems from a study of blood T cell repertoires in COVID-19. The wider study: Sites across the United States, Italy and Spain contributed samples from acute and convalescent COVID-19. The cDNA or gDNA used as material had been derived from T cells, B-cell-depleted T cells, or PBMCs.

Original methodology: The assay estimated nucleated cells by amplifying reference gene primers. Produced via immunoSEQ multiplex PCR; TCRdb's table is partial and in-frame only. That table gives V, J and clone size, and the DNA gave D and trimming. This sample carries roughly 250,000 clones, about 85% of them seen once, and the ten largest clones take roughly 4%. CDR3 length: 13 amino acids. CDR1 and CDR2 (germline): MNHEY, SMNVEV (reference sequence). V lost 2 bases to trimming and J lost 9 bases, with 11 bases between them. The source is a man aged 60-69 years who had recovered from COVID-19. The V call is TRBV27, the J call TRBJ1-5; the D gene is possibly TRBD1 (6 bases). Input material: peripheral blood. CDR3 coding DNA: TGTGCCAGCAGTTTAGGGGGGGCCTGGCCCCAGCATTTT. Translated, it gives CASSLGGAWPQHF.